A single sample is the source of the 15 T cell receptor beta chains below, sequenced in a study of CD8+ T cells in alopecia areata. Following RNA extraction, reverse transcription yielded cDNA that acted as the sequencing template. Profiling relied on immunoSEQ multiplex PCR, and the TCRdb table lists in-frame clones only, not all of them. The table lists around 180,000 clones, just under 65% of them singletons. Treatment of the sample: oral pan-JAK inhibitor, 5-10 mg twice daily. Sequencing used CD4+ T cells sorted from blood, obtained at approximately week 50, from a patient treated with tofacitinib. The receptors originated from a human donor with alopecia areata.

This clone was seen a handful of times. The gene calls are TRBV9 and TRBJ2-1, with no clear D. Germline CDR1 reads SGDLS; CDR2 reads YYNGEE. This CDR3 has 12 amino acids. With 0 bases removed from V and 6 bases from J, the gap between germline ends came to 4 bases. The CDR3 reads CASSVGFNEQFF. The DNA of the CDR3 is TGTGCCAGCAGCGTAGGCTTCAATGAGCAGTTCTTC.

The chain recombines TRBV4-1 with TRBJ2-1; possible D gene TRBD2, 6 bases. Germline-derived CDR1 and CDR2 are MGHRA and YSYEKL. V shed 1 base and J shed 10 bases, with 17 bases lying between them. This CDR3 comprises 15 residues. The CDR3 spells CASSQGGLPTGEQFF. Here the CDR3 DNA reads TGCGCCAGCAGCCAAGGGGGACTTCCGACCGGCGAGCAGTTCTTC.

V and J are TRBV9 and TRBJ2-7, with a tentative D call TRBD1 (5 bases). The CDR3 is 13 residues long. Trimming pared 0 bases from V and 4 bases from J, leaving 8 bases between. Per the germline V gene, CDR1 is SGDLS and CDR2 is YYNGEE. CDR3 in amino acids: CASSVGGRYEQYF. CDR3 nucleotides: TGTGCCAGCAGCGTAGGGGGCAGATACGAGCAGTACTTC.

The chain is built from TRBV4-3 and TRBJ1-6; D is unresolved. Germline values: CDR1 LGHNA, CDR2 YSLEER. Trimming cost V 0 bases and J 12 bases, with 9 bases left between them. There are 13 residues in the CDR3. As DNA, the CDR3 is TGCGCCAGCAGCCAAGATGTACAGCAACCCCTCCACTTT. It encodes CASSQDVQQPLHF.

The chain is built from TRBV2 and TRBJ2-2; no clear D. Germline loops: CDR1 SNHLY, CDR2 FYNNEI. V gave up 2 bases and J gave up 4 bases, with 5 bases separating them. CDR3 length: 13 amino acids. The CDR3 spells CASSERATGELFF. The DNA of the CDR3 is TGTGCCAGCAGTGAACGCGCCACCGGGGAGCTGTTTTTT.

This clone was seen a handful of times. This chain joins TRBV30 and TRBJ1-1; 7 bases map to TRBD1. CDR3 length equals 13 residues. Unmatched junction bases numbered 3, after V lost 2 bases and J lost 3 bases. Germline V gene sequence: CDR1 GTSNPN, CDR2 SVGIG (reference sequence). CDR3 coding DNA: TGTGCCTGGAGTTCTACAGGGGACACTGAAGCTTTCTTT. It codes for CAWSSTGDTEAFF.

This clone was observed a few times. This chain uses TRBV7-2 with TRBJ2-3; 8 positions agree with TRBD1. Looked up from germline, CDR1 is SGHTA and CDR2 is FQGNSA. There are 14 residues in the CDR3. Germline trimming cut 8 bases from V and 0 bases from J; bases unmatched to any gene: 4. The CDR3 sequence is CASRWTGSTDTQYF. CDR3 coding DNA: TGTGCCAGCCGATGGACAGGGAGCACAGATACGCAGTATTTT.

The chain joins TRBV29-1 to TRBJ1-1; D unclear. Germline V gene lookup returns CDR1 SQVTM and CDR2 ANQGSEA. The CDR3 length is 12 residues. The V end lost 6 bases, the J end lost 6 bases, and 14 bases lay between the germline ends. The CDR3 is CSVSIQDPEAFF. In DNA, the CDR3 is TGCAGCGTATCCATCCAGGACCCTGAAGCTTTCTTT.

This clone was found once. This chain links TRBV5-4 with TRBJ1-2; no reliable D call. The germline V gene has CDR1 SGHNT and CDR2 YYREEE (reference sequence). The CDR3 runs to 14 residues. V shed 3 bases and J shed 0 bases, with 9 bases lying between them. CDR3 protein: CASSSYSANYGYTF. In nucleotides, the CDR3 is TGTGCCAGCAGCTCTTACTCAGCTAACTATGGCTACACCTTC.

This rearrangement joins TRBV2 to TRBJ1-6; 8 nucleotides align to TRBD1. Unmatched junction bases numbered 3, after V lost 7 bases and J lost 7 bases. The CDR3 runs 13 residues. CDR1 SNHLY and CDR2 FYNNEI come from the germline V gene. Here the CDR3 DNA reads TGTGCCAGCACGACAGGGGCAAATTCACCCCTCCACTTT. This codes for CASTTGANSPLHF.

This chain links TRBV28 with TRBJ2-7; the D call may be TRBD1 or TRBD2 (5 bases each). Germline-derived CDR1 and CDR2 are MDHEN and SYDVKM. V was shortened by 5 bases and J by 3 bases, with 14 bases between the two germline ends. The CDR3 spans 14 residues. The CDR3 is CASSPPGTNYEQYF. Here the CDR3 DNA reads TGTGCCAGCAGTCCCCCCGGGACCAACTACGAGCAGTACTTC.

The V gene is TRBV30, the J gene TRBJ2-7; 7 nucleotides agree with TRBD2. With V trimmed by 5 bases and J by 2 bases, 9 bases remained unmatched. Germline CDR1 GTSNPN, CDR2 SVGIG (reference sequence). The CDR3 has 14 amino acids. The CDR3 coding sequence is TGTGCCTGGTCGCTGGGGGGGGTCGCCTACGAGCAGTACTTC. It is translated as CAWSLGGVAYEQYF.

The chain links TRBV29-1 to TRBJ2-7, with 7 bases that match TRBD1. CDR3 size: 13 residues. The V and J ends lost 7 bases and 7 bases, in that order; junction bases with no gene match: 13. CDR1 is SQVTM and CDR2 is ANQGSEA in the germline V gene. The CDR3 loop is CSAGTANLGEQYF. The CDR3 region has the DNA TGCAGCGCGGGGACAGCCAATTTGGGGGAGCAGTACTTC.

This sequence joins TRBV30 and TRBJ1-1; unclear D gene. In germline, CDR1 is GTSNPN, CDR2 SVGIG (reference sequence). V lost 2 bases, J lost 2 bases, and 6 bases lay in between. The CDR3 sequence is 12 residues long. CDR3: CAWSMRNTEAFF. The CDR3, as DNA: TGTGCCTGGAGTATGAGAAACACTGAAGCTTTCTTT.

This chain joins TRBV15 and TRBJ1-2; unclear D gene. The CDR3 has 11 amino acids. Germline CDR1 LNHNV, CDR2 YYDKDF (reference sequence). The V end lost 0 bases, the J end lost 6 bases, and 2 bases lay between the germline ends. The CDR3 protein is CATSREDGYTF. As DNA, the CDR3 is TGTGCCACCAGCAGAGAGGATGGCTACACCTTC.